The 32 T cell receptor beta chains in this list originate from one sample, sequenced in a study of metastatic and nonmetastatic thyroid tumors. Using MiXCR, TCRdb re-called clones from the PCR reads. This sample has some 17,000 clones, with about a quarter found just once. There were no patients who had received any treatment before thyroid surgery. Sequencing input: blood. These receptors were obtained from a male donor with papillary thyroid cancer or a benign thyroid nodule (not recorded which). Some clones in this sample may be carry-over from other donors' samples.

Many counts were recorded for this clone. The genes are TRBV24-1 and TRBJ1-2; 8 bases are a match to TRBD1. The CDR3 consists of 13 residues. The junction had 5 bases not matched to a gene; V was cut back by 6 bases and J by 6 bases. From germline, CDR1 is KGHDR and CDR2 SFDVKD. The CDR3 loop reads CATSRTGTNGYTF. For the CDR3, the DNA is TGTGCCACCAGTCGGACAGGGACGAATGGCTACACCTTC.

This clone was recorded at least ten times. The chain uses TRBV6-1 and TRBJ2-5; D might be TRBD2 (6 bases). The CDR3 consists of 14 residues. Trimming took off 9 bases at V and 2 bases at J, with 16 bases between the two ends. Germline CDR1 MNHNS, CDR2 SASEGT. Here the CDR3 DNA reads TGTGCCAGTTGGGAGGCGGGGAGTCAAGAGACCCAGTACTTC. It translates to CASWEAGSQETQYF.

This clone was recorded many times. The CDR3 DNA reads TGTGCCAGCAGCGTAGCCCCAGGCGCCCCGCTCTTCGGCACTGAAGCTTTCTTT. It is translated as CASSVAPGAPLFGTEAFF. The chain joins TRBV9 to TRBJ1-1; D gene uncertain. Per germline, CDR1 SGDLS and CDR2 YYNGEE. The CDR3 has 18 amino acids. V was cut by 0 bases and J by 4 bases, with 22 bases left in between.

This clone turned up a few times. The V gene is TRBV27, the J gene TRBJ1-5, with 9 bases matching TRBD1. The CDR3 contains 14 residues. V lost 6 bases, J lost 4 bases, and 4 bases stayed unmatched. Looked up from germline, CDR1 is MNHEY and CDR2 is SMNVEV (reference sequence). CDR3 loop: CASRRDRENQPQHF. Here the CDR3 DNA reads TGTGCCAGCAGACGGGACAGGGAAAATCAGCCCCAGCATTTT.

CDR3 nucleotide sequence: TGCAGCGTAGGTCCGGGAAGCTCTGGGGCCAACGTCCTGACTTTC. This gives the protein CSVGPGSSGANVLTF. The V gene is TRBV29-1, the J gene TRBJ2-6, with D perhaps TRBD2 (5 bases). Germline CDR1 and CDR2: SQVTM and ANQGSEA. This CDR3 is built from 15 residues. Trimming stripped 6 bases from V and 0 bases from J, with 12 bases between.

The rearrangement joins TRBV19 to TRBJ2-2; a possible D gene is TRBD1 (6 bases). V was trimmed by 4 bases and J by 6 bases, leaving 15 bases between them. CDR1 and CDR2 from the germline V gene are LNHDA and SQIVND (reference sequence). This CDR3 has 15 residues. The CDR3 DNA reads TGTGCCAGTAGTACGAAAATAGGGGGTGCCGGGGAGCTGTTTTTT. Its translation: CASSTKIGGAGELFF.

This clone was observed a handful of times. The chain carries TRBV7-9 and TRBJ2-7; D remains ambiguous. The CDR3 is 12 amino acids. The V and J ends lost 5 bases and 4 bases respectively, with 9 bases between them. CDR1 is SEHNR, CDR2 FQNEAQ, per germline (reference sequence). CDR3 sequence: CASSGWNYEQYF. The CDR3 bases are TGTGCCAGCAGCGGGTGGAATTACGAGCAGTACTTC.

The V call is TRBV11-1, the J call TRBJ1-2; D remains ambiguous. Trimming took 5 bases from V and 6 from J, leaving 28 bases between them. Germline loops: CDR1 SGHAT, CDR2 FQDESV (reference sequence). There are 18 residues in the CDR3. The CDR3 is CASSRIAGGVLPSNGYTF. Here the CDR3 DNA reads TGTGCCAGCAGCAGAATCGCTGGAGGAGTTCTGCCCTCAAATGGCTACACCTTC.

This clone was seen at least ten times. CDR3 DNA sequence: TGCGCCAGCAGCCAAATTGCAGGGACAGGATTTAATTCACCCCTCCACTTT. It translates to CASSQIAGTGFNSPLHF. The chain carries TRBV4-1 and TRBJ1-6; 8 nucleotides agree with TRBD1. The V and J ends lost 2 bases and 6 bases, in that order; junction bases with no gene match: 9. Germline V gene lookup returns CDR1 MGHRA and CDR2 YSYEKL. The CDR3 is made up of 17 amino acids.

This clone was seen many times. The chain uses TRBV19 and TRBJ1-5; D unresolved. CDR3 length: 13 residues. Trimming left V 5 bases short and J 6 bases short, with 11 bases between. Germline lookup yields CDR1 LNHDA and CDR2 SQIVND (reference sequence). The CDR3 DNA is TGTGCCAGTAGTGGGCAGGCAGGTCAGCCCCAGCATTTT. It is translated as CASSGQAGQPQHF.

In this sample, this clone turned up many times. The J gene is TRBJ2-5, the V gene TRBV7-6; D may correspond to TRBD1 or TRBD2 (5 bases each). CDR1 and CDR2 (germline): SGHVS, FNYEAQ. This CDR3 region has 15 residues. Trimming shortened V by 0 bases and J by 0 bases, and 8 bases separated the two germline ends. The CDR3 DNA reads as TGTGCCAGCAGCTTAGCATGGGGGAACCAAGAGACCCAGTACTTC. This sequence encodes CASSLAWGNQETQYF. Full variable domain (outside the CDR3, taken from reference TRBV7-6 and TRBJ2-5): GAGVSQSPRYKVTKRGQDVALRCDPISGHVSLYWYRQALGQGPEFLTYFNYEAQQDKSGLPNDRFSAERPEGSISTLTIQRTEQRDSAMYRCASSLAWGNQETQYFGPGTRLLVL.

This rearrangement joins TRBV5-1 to TRBJ2-3; 8 bases match TRBD1. Looked up from germline, CDR1 is SGHRS and CDR2 is YFSETQ. This CDR3 spans 15 amino acids. V lost 4 bases, J lost 5 bases, and 9 bases stayed unmatched. The CDR3 region is CASSTGTGGGDTQYF. The CDR3 coding sequence is TGCGCCAGCAGCACAGGGACAGGCGGCGGAGATACGCAGTATTTT. Using reference TRBV5-1 and TRBJ2-3 for the parts outside the CDR3, the full variable domain is KAGVTQTPRYLIKTRGQQVTLSCSPISGHRSVSWYQQTPGQGLQFLFEYFSETQRNKGNFPGRFSGRQFSNSRSEMNVSTLELGDSALYLCASSTGTGGGDTQYFGPGTRLTVL.

This sequence joins TRBV20-1 and TRBJ2-7; 9 bases fit TRBD2. Germline assignment: CDR1 DFQATT and CDR2 SNEGSKA (reference sequence). The CDR3 runs to 17 residues. V dropped 5 bases and J dropped 3; count of bases not matched to a gene: 17. The DNA for the CDR3 is TGCAGTGCTCAGGATGTCGAGACTAGCGGTCTTTACTACGAGCAGTACTTC. Its protein product is CSAQDVETSGLYYEQYF.

This clone is medium-sized by share. V is TRBV6-1 and J is TRBJ1-1, with 7 bases that match TRBD1. J gave up 6 bases and V 6 bases, and 7 bases lay outside the gene matches. The germline gives CDR1 MNHNS, CDR2 SASEGT. The CDR3 sequence is 13 residues long. Here the CDR3 DNA reads TGTGCCAGCAGGAAAACAGGGGACGCTGAAGCTTTCTTT. This encodes CASRKTGDAEAFF.

The gene calls are TRBV11-2 and TRBJ1-2; D remains unclear. The V gene lost 5 bases and the J gene lost 3 bases, with 10 bases spanning the gap. CDR3 length equals 13 residues. In germline, CDR1 is SGHAT, CDR2 FQNNGV. DNA for the CDR3: TGTGCCAGCAGCATATTACTCGACTATGGCTACACCTTC. This gives the protein CASSILLDYGYTF.

The chain carries TRBV20-1 and TRBJ2-5, with 7 bases fitting TRBD2. The CDR3 extends over 16 amino acids. V was clipped by 2 bases and J by 3 bases; unmatched bases: 12. Germline V gives CDR1 DFQATT, CDR2 SNEGSKA (reference sequence). This CDR3 reads CSARSEQGGPEETQYF. In nucleotides, the CDR3 is TGCAGTGCTAGATCGGAGCAGGGAGGGCCGGAAGAGACCCAGTACTTC.

This clone was counted many times. The chain couples TRBV6-1 to TRBJ1-5; D is uncertain. Germline CDR1 MNHNS, CDR2 SASEGT. The CDR3 is made up of 15 amino acids. V was trimmed by 5 bases and J by 5 bases, leaving 16 bases between them. CDR3 sequence: CASSFLAGPHQPQHF. Written as DNA, the CDR3 is TGTGCCAGCAGTTTCTTGGCAGGACCACATCAGCCCCAGCATTTT.

This clone has ten or more counts. A single base separates this from a much larger clone, so it may be a read error. Other DNA sequences within the sample encode an identical CDR3. The V call is TRBV7-2, the J call TRBJ2-5, with TRBD2 as a possible D gene (5 bases). CDR1 is SGHTA and CDR2 is FQGNSA in the germline V gene. The CDR3 contains 13 residues. In DNA form, the CDR3 reads TGCGCCAGCAGCACAAGCGGCGGGTCTCCTCAGTACTTC. Its translation: CASSTSGGSPQYF.

This clone has a handful of counts. One junction end does not reproduce the germline sequence, and a read error may be involved. V gene TRBV6-6 combines with J gene TRBJ2-6; TRBD1 agrees at 10 bases. This CDR3 has 18 residues. Germline assignment: CDR1 MNHNY and CDR2 SVGAGI (reference sequence). DNA of the CDR3: TGTGCCAGCAGTTCACGGGACAGGGGTTTTTCTGAGGCCAACGTCCAGACTTTC. Translating gives CASSSRDRGFSEANVQTF.

In its sample, this clone is medium-sized. The rearrangement links TRBV12-3 or TRBV12-4 to TRBJ2-1; 7 bases align to TRBD2. This CDR3 is built from 17 residues. V was pared by 7 bases and J by 5 bases, with 17 bases of the junction left unmatched. The DNA of the CDR3 is TGTGCCAGCACCCACTCATTGGGGGGAGGGAAAAACAATGAGCAGTTCTTC. Translation: CASTHSLGGGKNNEQFF.

This clone is labeled as medium-sized. The CDR3 DNA reads as TGTGCCAGCAGTCCCCAGGGACAGGGTCTCTACGAGCAGTACTTC. It translates to CASSPQGQGLYEQYF. This chain joins TRBV6-2 or TRBV6-3 and TRBJ2-7; 9 bases line up with TRBD1. J was trimmed by 3 bases and V by 5 bases; bases with no gene match: 8. Germline lookup yields CDR1 MNHEY and CDR2 SVGEGT. CDR3 length equals 15 residues.

This clone was found many times. The chain joins TRBV3-1 to TRBJ1-1, with a weak D call TRBD1 (5 bases). CDR3 length: 14 residues. In germline, CDR1 is LGHDT, CDR2 YNNKEL (reference sequence). Trimming took off 1 base at V and 4 bases at J, with 10 bases between the two ends. CDR3: CASSQGEGVTEAFF. In DNA, the CDR3 is TGTGCCAGCAGCCAAGGGGAAGGGGTCACTGAAGCTTTCTTT. Full variable domain (rest looked up from reference TRBV3-1 and TRBJ1-1): DTAVSQTPKYLVTQMGNDKSIKCEQNLGHDTMYWYKQDSKKFLKIMFSYNNKELIINETVPNRFSPKSPDKAHLNLHINSLELGDSAVYFCASSQGEGVTEAFFGQGTRLTVV.

The chain joins TRBV5-1 to TRBJ2-1; 7 positions match TRBD2. The CDR3 sequence is 15 residues long. J gave up 7 bases and V 3 bases, and 10 bases lay outside the gene matches. Germline-derived CDR1 and CDR2 are SGHRS and YFSETQ. CDR3 DNA: TGCGCCAGCAGCTCGTGGGCGGGAGCAGGGAATGAGCAGTTCTTC. Translating it yields CASSSWAGAGNEQFF.

By sample fraction, this clone is medium-sized. V usage is TRBV6-4 and J usage is TRBJ2-1; weak D call: TRBD1 (7 bases). V lost 3 bases and J lost 4, with 13 bases in between. There are 15 residues in the CDR3. Per germline, CDR1 MRHNA and CDR2 SNTAGT. The CDR3 reads CASSDLAGGYNEQFF. CDR3 DNA: TGTGCCAGCAGTGATCTTGCAGGGGGGTACAATGAGCAGTTCTTC.

This clone occurred many times. At the DNA level, this CDR3 is encoded by other sequences in the same sample as well. This chain uses TRBV7-6 with TRBJ1-1; maybe TRBD1 (5 bases). There are 13 residues in the CDR3. Trimming took 1 base from V and 4 from J, leaving 7 bases between them. CDR1 SGHVS and CDR2 FNYEAQ come from the germline V gene. The CDR3 here is CASSLDGGTEAFF. The CDR3 coding sequence is TGTGCCAGCAGCTTAGACGGGGGCACTGAAGCTTTCTTT.

This clone was recorded many times. The V gene is TRBV12-3 or TRBV12-4, the J gene TRBJ1-2; TRBD1 agrees at 10 bases. CDR3 length equals 14 residues. Trimming cost V 3 bases and J 8 bases; bases outside gene matches: 6. CDR3 region: CASSFPGQGYGYTF. The DNA for the CDR3 is TGTGCCAGCAGTTTTCCGGGACAGGGGTACGGCTACACCTTC.

A remark on this clone: A clone one base away is much larger, so this may be a read error. The chain employs TRBV10-1 and TRBJ2-5, with D possibly TRBD1 on 6 matching bases. Trimming left V 0 bases short and J 10 bases short, with 18 bases between. CDR1 is WNHNN, CDR2 SYGVQD, per germline (reference sequence). CDR3 size: 15 residues. CDR3 in amino acids: CASSESGAGVFGQYF. In nucleotides, the CDR3 is TGCGCCAGCAGTGAGTCGGGGGCTGGAGTGTTCGGCCAGTACTTC.

By share of the sample, this clone is medium-sized. The chain joins TRBV20-1 to TRBJ1-1; 9 bases are shared with TRBD1. Germline V CDR1 and CDR2: DFQATT, SNEGSKA (reference sequence). There are 16 residues in the CDR3. Trimming at V came to 6 bases and at J to 2 bases, leaving 13 bases not matched to a gene. The CDR3 sequence: CSALKLSGQGNTEAFF. The CDR3 region has the DNA TGCAGTGCCCTAAAACTCTCGGGACAGGGAAACACTGAAGCTTTCTTT.

This clone counts as medium-sized. This chain links TRBV28 with TRBJ2-6, with 11 positions matching TRBD2. The CDR3 is made up of 16 amino acids. J lost 4 bases, V lost 2 bases, and 1 base had no gene match. Germline V gene sequence: CDR1 MDHEN, CDR2 SYDVKM. DNA of the CDR3: TGTGCCAGCAGTTTACTAGCGGGGGGAGGGGCCAACGTCCTGACTTTC. Residues: CASSLLAGGGANVLTF.

In this sample, this clone turned up many times. The V gene is TRBV10-1, the J gene TRBJ1-1; D unclear. CDR1 and CDR2 (germline): WNHNN, SYGVQD (reference sequence). Trimming stripped 0 bases from V and 5 bases from J, with 7 bases between. The CDR3 runs to 13 residues. CDR3 bases: TGCGCCAGCAGTGAGTCAAGGGTAACTGAAGCTTTCTTT. It translates to CASSESRVTEAFF.

As to this clone: A much bigger clone sits one base away, suggesting this may be a read error. The chain recombines TRBV6-5 with TRBJ2-4; D unresolved. Germline lookup yields CDR1 MNHEY and CDR2 SVGAGI. The CDR3 has 16 amino acids. In DNA form, the CDR3 reads TGTGCCAACAGTTACCACCGGAAAGGGATGGAAAACATTCAGTACTTC. Its protein product is CANSYHRKGMENIQYF.

The V and J genes are TRBV10-1 and TRBJ2-2; D is perhaps TRBD1 (5 bases). Germline CDR1 reads WNHNN; CDR2 reads SYGVQD (reference sequence). This CDR3 has 12 amino acids. Trimming took off 6 bases at V and 6 bases at J, with 8 bases between the two ends. CDR3 bases: TGCGCCAGCAGCCCACAGGCCGGGGAGCTGTTTTTT. Translation gives CASSPQAGELFF.